This TCR beta chain was documented in a study of T cells in Graves' hyperthyroidism and ophthalmopathy (dated by TCRdb to the late 2010s). Broadly, across the study: Peripheral blood samples were taken at the time of initial diagnosis, prior to any treatment. A discovery cohort of fewer than 110 patients, 43 with Graves' ophthalmopathy and approximately 60 with stable Graves' hyperthyroidism, was used to find distinguishing TCR V-J signatures. In more than 5 Graves' hyperthyroidism patients, the study also compared T-cell repertoires from thyroid tissue with T-cell repertoires from blood. The paper reports TCR Vbeta CDR3 sequencing of 140 or so peripheral blood samples: 43 ophthalmopathy, under 80 hyperthyroidism and 17 progressor patients. The roughly 91 discovery patients were randomly divided into training and test sets at a 7:3 ratio. After sampling, hyperthyroidism patients received methimazole starting at 30 mg daily, and ophthalmopathy patients received high-dose intravenous methylprednisolone. Prospective prediction of ophthalmopathy was tested in an independent validation cohort of 18 to 20 hyperthyroidism patients and 15 to 17 patients who later progressed to ophthalmopathy. Overall results and qualifications from the work: No statistical method was used to set the sample size in advance, and investigators knew the group allocation. In cross-validation, a model built on a 13 V-J signature told ophthalmopathy apart from stable hyperthyroidism with under 90% sensitivity and around 81% specificity, and in testing the same model reached 80%/75%. Blood samples also contained most of the expanded thyroid clonotypes (frequency above 0.001), which suggests that blood repertoires may reflect thyroid immune responses. In validation, progression to ophthalmopathy was predicted by the model with 55% to 71% sensitivity and just over 72% specificity, a median of about 6.4 months before onset.

Hyperthyroidism patients were newly diagnosed, had a disease duration of under 2 months, and were aged 18 to 65 years. Exclusion was applied to patients with uncontrolled infections, other autoimmune diseases, pregnancy or lactation. Diagnoses were established on the basis of clinical symptoms, serum thyroxine and TRAb, thyroid ultrasound, and orbital computed tomography. For progressor patients, blood was drawn at the first diagnosis of hyperthyroidism, before any ophthalmopathy symptoms had appeared. PBMCs were isolated from about 9.2 ml of fresh peripheral blood by Ficoll-Paque density gradient centrifugation. Patients classed as progressors first received a Graves' hyperthyroidism diagnosis and then went on to develop ophthalmopathy during follow-up. Total RNA was extracted with Trizol reagent, and quality was checked on an Agilent 2100 Bioanalyzer. TCR beta CDR3 regions were amplified from RNA transcripts. The TCR CDR3 was subjected to a first round of RT-PCR using the HTBI primer set and the Qiagen OneStep RT-PCR kit. Libraries were constructed in a second round of multiplex PCR, after which size selection and purification were performed. Sequencing of the libraries was done on an Illumina HiSeq2000 using paired-end 100 bp reads. Concerning the study's data processing: SOAPnuke was used to process the raw data, throwing out any read that contained adapters or uncalled bases, had a mean Phred below 15, or lacked an exact constant-primer or identifier match. High-quality paired reads were merged using COPE v1.2.5, and each unique nucleotide sequence was defined as a clonotype. Clonotypes were aligned to IMGT TRBV, TRBD and TRBJ reference segments using MiTCR v1.1. The analysis included only V-J combinations with a frequency above 0.0001, which together covered roughly 99% of the repertoires. A TCS score was defined as the ratio of F50 (clonal expansion) to E x V (chaos), with BLOSUM62-based TCRdist applied between CDR3 peptides within each V-J. Welch's t-statistics and random forest reduced approximately 520 V-J features to 10 to 15, which were used in a naive Bayes classifier (R e1071). TCRdb ran its own pipeline on the public reads, namely fastp trimming at Q25 and MiXCR clone calling, and kept in-frame beta chains. Entries are consolidated by CDR3 protein sequence, retaining the most common genes and DNA. The V and J calls follow TCRdb's processing rather than the paper's. Here the sample has some 380,000 distinct CDR3 sequences; roughly 13% occur a single time. The top ten clones comprise around 21% of the sample.

This clonotype was seen many times. Which antigen it targets is not known. No much larger clone is present one base from it, and per-base qualities are unavailable. The sequence was collected from a man aged 25-45 years with Graves' hyperthyroidism that later progressed to Graves' ophthalmopathy. Sample: blood.

The CDR3 sequence is CASSLAAGSGNTIYF. The DNA sequence is TGCGCCAGCAGCTTGGCCGCGGGATCTGGAAACACCATATATTTT. The sequence joins TRBV5-1 to TRBJ1-3; no D gene call is confident. The V and J ends are trimmed by 0 bases and 1 base, leaving 8 bases between them. CDR1 and CDR2 are drawn from the germline V gene: SGHRS, YFSETQ. Its CDR3 holds 15 amino acids, cysteine through phenylalanine. This entry keeps only the CDR3 DNA: 45 bases, framed from base 1.